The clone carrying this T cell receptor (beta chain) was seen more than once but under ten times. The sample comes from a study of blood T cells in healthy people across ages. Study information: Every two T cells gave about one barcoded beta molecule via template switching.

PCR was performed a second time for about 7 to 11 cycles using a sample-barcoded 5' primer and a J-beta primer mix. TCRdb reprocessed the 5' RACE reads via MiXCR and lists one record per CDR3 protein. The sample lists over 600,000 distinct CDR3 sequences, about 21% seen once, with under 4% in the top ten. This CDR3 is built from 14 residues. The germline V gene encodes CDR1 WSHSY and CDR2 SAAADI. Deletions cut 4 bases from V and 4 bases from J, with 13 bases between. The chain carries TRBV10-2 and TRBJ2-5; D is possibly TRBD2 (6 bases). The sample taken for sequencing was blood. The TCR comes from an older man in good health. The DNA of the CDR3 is TGCGCCAGCAGTGGGAGGGTAGGAGGAGAGACCCAGTACTTC. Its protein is CASSGRVGGETQYF.